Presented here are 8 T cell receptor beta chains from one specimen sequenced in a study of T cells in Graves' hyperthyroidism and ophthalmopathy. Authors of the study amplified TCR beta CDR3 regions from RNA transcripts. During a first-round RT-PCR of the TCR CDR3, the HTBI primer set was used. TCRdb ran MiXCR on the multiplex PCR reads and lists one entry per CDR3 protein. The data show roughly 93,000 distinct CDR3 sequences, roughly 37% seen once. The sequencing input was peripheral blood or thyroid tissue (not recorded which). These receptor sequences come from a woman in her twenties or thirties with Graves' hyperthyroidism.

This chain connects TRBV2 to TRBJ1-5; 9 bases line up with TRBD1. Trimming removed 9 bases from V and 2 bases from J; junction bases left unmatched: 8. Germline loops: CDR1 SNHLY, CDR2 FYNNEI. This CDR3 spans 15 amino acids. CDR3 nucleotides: TGTGCCAGTTGGACAGGGGTTAGTGGCAATCAGCCCCAGCATTTT. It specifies CASWTGVSGNQPQHF.

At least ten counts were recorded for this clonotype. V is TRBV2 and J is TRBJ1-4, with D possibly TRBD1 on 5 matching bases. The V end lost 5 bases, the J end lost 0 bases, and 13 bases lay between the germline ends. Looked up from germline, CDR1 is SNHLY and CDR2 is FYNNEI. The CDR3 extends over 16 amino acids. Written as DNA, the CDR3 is TGTGCCAGCAGTCCAAGACTGACAGCAACTAATGAAAAACTGTTTTTT. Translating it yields CASSPRLTATNEKLFF.

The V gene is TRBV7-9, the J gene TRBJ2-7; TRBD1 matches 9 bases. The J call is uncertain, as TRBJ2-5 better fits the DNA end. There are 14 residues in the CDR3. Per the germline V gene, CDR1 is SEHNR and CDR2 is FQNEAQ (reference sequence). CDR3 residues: CASSVQGAQETQYF. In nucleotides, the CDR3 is TGTGCCAGCAGCGTACAGGGGGCCCAAGAGACCCAGTACTTC.

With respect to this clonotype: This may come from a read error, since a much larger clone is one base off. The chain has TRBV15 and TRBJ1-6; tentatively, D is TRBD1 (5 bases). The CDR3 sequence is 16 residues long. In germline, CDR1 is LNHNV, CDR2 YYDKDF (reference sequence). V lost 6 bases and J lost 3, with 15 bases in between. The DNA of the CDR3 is TGTGCCACCAGGAACCCTCCGGGACTCTATAATTCACCCCTCCACTTT. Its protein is CATRNPPGLYNSPLHF. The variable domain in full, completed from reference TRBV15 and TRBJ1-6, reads DAMVIQNPRYQVTQFGKPVTLSCSQTLNHNVMYWYQQKSSQAPKLLFHYYDKDFNNEADTPDNFQSRRPNTSFCFLDIRSPGLGDTAMYLCATRNPPGLYNSPLHFGNGTRLTVT.

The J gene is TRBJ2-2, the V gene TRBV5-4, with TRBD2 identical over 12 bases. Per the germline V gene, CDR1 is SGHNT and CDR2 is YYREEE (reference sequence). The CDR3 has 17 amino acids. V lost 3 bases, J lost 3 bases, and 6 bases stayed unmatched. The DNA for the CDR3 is TGTGCCAGCAGCTCCCGACTAGCGGGAGAGGACACCGGGGAGCTGTTTTTT. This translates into CASSSRLAGEDTGELFF.

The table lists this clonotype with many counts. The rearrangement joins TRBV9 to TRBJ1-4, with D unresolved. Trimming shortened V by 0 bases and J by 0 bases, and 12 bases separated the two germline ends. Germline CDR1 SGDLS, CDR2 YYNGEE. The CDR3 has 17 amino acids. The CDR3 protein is CASSVDPDLATNEKLFF. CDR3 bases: TGTGCCAGCAGCGTAGACCCAGACCTTGCAACTAATGAAAAACTGTTTTTT.

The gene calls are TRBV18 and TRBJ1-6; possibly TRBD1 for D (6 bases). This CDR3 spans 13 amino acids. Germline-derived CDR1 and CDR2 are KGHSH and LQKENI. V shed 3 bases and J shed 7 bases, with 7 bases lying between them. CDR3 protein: CASSPGGNSPLHF. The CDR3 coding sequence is TGTGCCAGCTCACCTGGGGGCAATTCACCCCTCCACTTT.

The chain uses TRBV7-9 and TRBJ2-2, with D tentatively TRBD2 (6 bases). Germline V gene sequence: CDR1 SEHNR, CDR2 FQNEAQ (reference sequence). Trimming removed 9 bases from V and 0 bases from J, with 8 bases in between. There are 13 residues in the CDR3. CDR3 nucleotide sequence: TGTGCCAGGGGGACTTCGAACACCGGGGAGCTGTTTTTT. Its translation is CARGTSNTGELFF.